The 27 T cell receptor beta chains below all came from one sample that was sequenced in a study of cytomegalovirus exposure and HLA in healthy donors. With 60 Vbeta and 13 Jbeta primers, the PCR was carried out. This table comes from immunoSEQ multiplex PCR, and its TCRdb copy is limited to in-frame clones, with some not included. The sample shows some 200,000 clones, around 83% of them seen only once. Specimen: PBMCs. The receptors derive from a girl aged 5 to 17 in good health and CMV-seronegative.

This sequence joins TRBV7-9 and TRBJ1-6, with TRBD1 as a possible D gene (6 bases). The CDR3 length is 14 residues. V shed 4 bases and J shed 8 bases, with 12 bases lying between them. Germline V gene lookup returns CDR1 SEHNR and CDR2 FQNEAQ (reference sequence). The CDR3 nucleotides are TGTGCCAGCAGCTCAGACAGGAGGCATTCACCCCTCCACTTT. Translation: CASSSDRRHSPLHF.

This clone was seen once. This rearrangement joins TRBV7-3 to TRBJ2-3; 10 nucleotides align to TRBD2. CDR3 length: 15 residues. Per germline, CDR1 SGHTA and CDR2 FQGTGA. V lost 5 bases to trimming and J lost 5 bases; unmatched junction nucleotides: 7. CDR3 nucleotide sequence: TGTGCCAGCAGCGACCGAGCGGGAGGGTTAGATACGCAGTATTTT. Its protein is CASSDRAGGLDTQYF.

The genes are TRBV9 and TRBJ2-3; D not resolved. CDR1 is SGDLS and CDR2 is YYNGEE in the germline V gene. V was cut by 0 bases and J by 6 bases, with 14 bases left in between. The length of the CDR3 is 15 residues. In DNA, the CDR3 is TGTGCCAGCAGCGTAGCTCCCATGCACACGGATACGCAGTATTTT. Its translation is CASSVAPMHTDTQYF.

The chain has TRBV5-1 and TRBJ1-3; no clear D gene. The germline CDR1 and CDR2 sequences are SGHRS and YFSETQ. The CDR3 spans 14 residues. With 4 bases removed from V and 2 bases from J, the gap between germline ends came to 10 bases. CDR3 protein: CASSPGGTGNTIYF. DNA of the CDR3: TGCGCCAGCAGCCCGGGCGGGACTGGAAACACCATATATTTT. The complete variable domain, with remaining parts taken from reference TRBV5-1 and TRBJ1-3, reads KAGVTQTPRYLIKTRGQQVTLSCSPISGHRSVSWYQQTPGQGLQFLFEYFSETQRNKGNFPGRFSGRQFSNSRSEMNVSTLELGDSALYLCASSPGGTGNTIYFGEGSWLTVV.

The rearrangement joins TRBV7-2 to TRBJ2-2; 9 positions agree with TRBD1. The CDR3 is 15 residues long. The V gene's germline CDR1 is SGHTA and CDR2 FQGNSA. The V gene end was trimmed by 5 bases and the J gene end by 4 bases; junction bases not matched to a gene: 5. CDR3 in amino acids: CASSPGTGPTGELFF. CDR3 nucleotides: TGTGCCAGCAGCCCCGGGACAGGGCCCACCGGGGAGCTGTTTTTT.

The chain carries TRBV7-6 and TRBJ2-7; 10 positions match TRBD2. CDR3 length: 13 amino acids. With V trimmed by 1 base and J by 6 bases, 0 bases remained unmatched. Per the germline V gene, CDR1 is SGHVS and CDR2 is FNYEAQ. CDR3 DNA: TGTGCCAGCAGCTTAGGGACTAGCGGCGAGCAGTACTTC. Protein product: CASSLGTSGEQYF. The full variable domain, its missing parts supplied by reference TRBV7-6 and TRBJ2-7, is GAGVSQSPRYKVTKRGQDVALRCDPISGHVSLYWYRQALGQGPEFLTYFNYEAQQDKSGLPNDRFSAERPEGSISTLTIQRTEQRDSAMYRCASSLGTSGEQYFGPGTRLTVT.

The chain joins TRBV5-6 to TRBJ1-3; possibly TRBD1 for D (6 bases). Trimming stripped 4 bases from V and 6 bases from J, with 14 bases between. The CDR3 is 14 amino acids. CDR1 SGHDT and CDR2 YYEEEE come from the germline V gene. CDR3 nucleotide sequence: TGTGCCAGCAGCCCAGGGACATCGTTAAACACCATATATTTT. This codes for CASSPGTSLNTIYF.

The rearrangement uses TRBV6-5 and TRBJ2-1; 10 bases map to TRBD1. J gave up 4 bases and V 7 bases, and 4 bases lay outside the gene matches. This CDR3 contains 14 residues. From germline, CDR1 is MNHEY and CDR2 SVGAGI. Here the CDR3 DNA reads TGTGCCAGCACGAGACAGGGGGCTTACAATGAGCAGTTCTTC. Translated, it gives CASTRQGAYNEQFF.

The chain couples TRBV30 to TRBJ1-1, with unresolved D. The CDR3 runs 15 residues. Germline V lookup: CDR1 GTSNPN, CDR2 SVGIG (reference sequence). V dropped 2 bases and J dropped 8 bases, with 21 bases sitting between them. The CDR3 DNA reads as TGTGCCTGGAGTCCCGGACTTATGGACGGTATAGAAGCTTTCTTT. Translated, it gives CAWSPGLMDGIEAFF.

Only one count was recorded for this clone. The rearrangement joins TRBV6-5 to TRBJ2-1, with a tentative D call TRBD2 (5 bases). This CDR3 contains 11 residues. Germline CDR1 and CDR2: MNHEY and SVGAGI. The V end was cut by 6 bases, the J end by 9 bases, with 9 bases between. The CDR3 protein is CASSLEGEQFF. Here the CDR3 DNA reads TGTGCCAGCAGCCTAGAGGGTGAGCAGTTCTTC.

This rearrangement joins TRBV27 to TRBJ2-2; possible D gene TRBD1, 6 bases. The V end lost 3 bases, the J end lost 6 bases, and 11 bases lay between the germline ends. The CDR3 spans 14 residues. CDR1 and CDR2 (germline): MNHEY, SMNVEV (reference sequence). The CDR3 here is CASSFLTGSGELFF. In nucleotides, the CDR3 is TGTGCCAGCAGTTTTCTTACAGGGTCCGGGGAGCTGTTTTTT.

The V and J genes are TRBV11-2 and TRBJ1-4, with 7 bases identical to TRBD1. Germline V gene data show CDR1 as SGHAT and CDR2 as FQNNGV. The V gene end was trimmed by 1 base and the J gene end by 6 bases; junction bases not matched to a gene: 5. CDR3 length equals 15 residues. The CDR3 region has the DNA TGTGCCAGCAGCTTAGGCCGACAGGGTTATGAAAAACTGTTTTTT. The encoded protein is CASSLGRQGYEKLFF.

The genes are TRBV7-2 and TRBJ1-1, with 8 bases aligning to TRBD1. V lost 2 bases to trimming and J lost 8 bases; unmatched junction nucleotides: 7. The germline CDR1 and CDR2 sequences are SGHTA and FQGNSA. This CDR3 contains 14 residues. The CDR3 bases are TGTGCCAGCAGCTTACAGGGGGCGCATCTGGAAGCTTTCTTT. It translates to CASSLQGAHLEAFF.

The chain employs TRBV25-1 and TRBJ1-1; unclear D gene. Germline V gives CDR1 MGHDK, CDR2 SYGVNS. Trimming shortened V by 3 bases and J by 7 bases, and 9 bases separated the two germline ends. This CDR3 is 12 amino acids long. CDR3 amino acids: CASSDGGLEAFF. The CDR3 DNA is TGTGCCAGCAGTGATGGAGGGCTTGAAGCTTTCTTT.

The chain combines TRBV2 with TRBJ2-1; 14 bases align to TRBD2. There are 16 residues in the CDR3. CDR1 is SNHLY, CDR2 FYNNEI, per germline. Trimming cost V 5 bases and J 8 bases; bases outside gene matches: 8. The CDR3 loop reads CASSLSGLAGDYEQFF. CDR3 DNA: TGTGCCAGCAGTCTATCGGGACTAGCGGGAGATTATGAGCAGTTCTTC.

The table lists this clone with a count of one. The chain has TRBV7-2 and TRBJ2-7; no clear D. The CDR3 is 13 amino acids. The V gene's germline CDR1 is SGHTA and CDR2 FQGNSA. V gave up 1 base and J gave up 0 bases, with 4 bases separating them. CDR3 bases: TGTGCCAGCAGCTTAGGGCTCTCCTACGAGCAGTACTTC. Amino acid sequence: CASSLGLSYEQYF.

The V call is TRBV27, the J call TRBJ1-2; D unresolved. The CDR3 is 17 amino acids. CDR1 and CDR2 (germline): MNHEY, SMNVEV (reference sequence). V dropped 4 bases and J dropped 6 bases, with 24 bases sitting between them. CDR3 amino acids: CASSSYRDGPPLDGYTF. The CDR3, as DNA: TGTGCCAGCAGTTCCTACCGCGACGGCCCTCCTCTAGATGGCTACACCTTC.

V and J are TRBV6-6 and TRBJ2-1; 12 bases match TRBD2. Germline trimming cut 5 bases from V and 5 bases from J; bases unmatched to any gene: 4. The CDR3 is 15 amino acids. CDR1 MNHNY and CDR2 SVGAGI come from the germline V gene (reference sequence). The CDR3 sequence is CASSPSGRADNEQFF. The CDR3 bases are TGTGCCAGCAGTCCTAGCGGGAGGGCCGACAATGAGCAGTTCTTC.

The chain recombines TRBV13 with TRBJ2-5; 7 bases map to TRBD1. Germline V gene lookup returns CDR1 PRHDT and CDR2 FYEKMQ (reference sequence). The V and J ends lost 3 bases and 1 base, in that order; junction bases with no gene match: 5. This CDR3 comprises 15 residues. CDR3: CASSLLTGPQETQYF. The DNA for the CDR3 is TGTGCCAGCAGCTTGTTGACAGGGCCCCAAGAGACCCAGTACTTC.

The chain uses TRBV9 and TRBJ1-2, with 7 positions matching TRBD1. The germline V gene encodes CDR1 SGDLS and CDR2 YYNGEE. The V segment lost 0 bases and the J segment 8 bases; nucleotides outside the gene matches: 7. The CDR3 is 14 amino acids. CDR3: CASSVVGGASGYTF. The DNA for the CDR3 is TGTGCCAGCAGCGTAGTAGGGGGCGCCTCCGGCTACACCTTC.

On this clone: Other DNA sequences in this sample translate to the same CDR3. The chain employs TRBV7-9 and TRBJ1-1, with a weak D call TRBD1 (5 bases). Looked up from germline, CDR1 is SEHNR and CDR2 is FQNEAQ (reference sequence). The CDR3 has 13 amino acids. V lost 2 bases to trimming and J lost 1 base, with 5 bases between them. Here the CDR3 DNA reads TGTGCCAGCAGCTTAACAGGGAACACTGAAGCTTTCTTT. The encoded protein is CASSLTGNTEAFF.

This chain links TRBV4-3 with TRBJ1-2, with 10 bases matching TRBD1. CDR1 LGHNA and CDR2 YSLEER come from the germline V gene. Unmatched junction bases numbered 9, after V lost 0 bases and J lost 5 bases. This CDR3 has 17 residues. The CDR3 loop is CASSQDGSTGGGYGYTF. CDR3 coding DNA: TGCGCCAGCAGCCAAGATGGTTCGACAGGGGGCGGTTATGGCTACACCTTC.

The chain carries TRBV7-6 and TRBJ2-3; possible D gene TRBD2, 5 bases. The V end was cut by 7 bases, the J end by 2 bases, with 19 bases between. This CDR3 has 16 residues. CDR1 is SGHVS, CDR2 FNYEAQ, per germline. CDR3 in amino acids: CASTSRGEPITDTQYF. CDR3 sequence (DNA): TGTGCCAGCACCTCACGGGGTGAACCTATCACAGATACGCAGTATTTT.

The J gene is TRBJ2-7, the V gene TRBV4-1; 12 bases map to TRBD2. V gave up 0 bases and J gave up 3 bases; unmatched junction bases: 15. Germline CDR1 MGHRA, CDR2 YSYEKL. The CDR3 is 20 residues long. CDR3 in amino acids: CASSQEQASGGATIYYEQYF. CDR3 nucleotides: TGCGCCAGCAGCCAAGAACAGGCTAGCGGGGGGGCGACGATCTACTACGAGCAGTACTTC.

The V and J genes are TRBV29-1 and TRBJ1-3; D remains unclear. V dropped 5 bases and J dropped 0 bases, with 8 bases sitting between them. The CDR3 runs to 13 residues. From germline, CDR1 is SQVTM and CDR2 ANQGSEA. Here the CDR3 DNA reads TGCAGCGTTTTTGGAGACTCTGGAAACACCATATATTTT. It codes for CSVFGDSGNTIYF.

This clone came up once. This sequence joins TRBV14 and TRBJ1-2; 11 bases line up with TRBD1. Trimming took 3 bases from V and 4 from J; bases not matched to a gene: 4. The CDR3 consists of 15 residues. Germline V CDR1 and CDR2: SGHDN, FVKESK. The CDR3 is CASSHWDRGGYGYTF. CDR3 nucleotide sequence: TGTGCCAGCAGCCACTGGGACAGGGGGGGCTATGGCTACACCTTC. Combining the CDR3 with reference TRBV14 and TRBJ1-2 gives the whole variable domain EAGVTQFPSHSVIEKGQTVTLRCDPISGHDNLYWYRRVMGKEIKFLLHFVKESKQDESGMPNNRFLAERTGGTYSTLKVQPAELEDSGVYFCASSHWDRGGYGYTFGSGTRLTVV.

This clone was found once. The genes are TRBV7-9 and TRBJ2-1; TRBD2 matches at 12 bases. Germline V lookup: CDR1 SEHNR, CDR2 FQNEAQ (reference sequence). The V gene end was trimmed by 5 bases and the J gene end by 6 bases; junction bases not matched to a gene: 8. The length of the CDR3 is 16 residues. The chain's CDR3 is CASSPPSGRAPNEQFF. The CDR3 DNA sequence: TGTGCCAGCAGCCCGCCTAGCGGGAGGGCCCCCAATGAGCAGTTCTTC. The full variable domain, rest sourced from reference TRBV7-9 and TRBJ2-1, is DTGVSQNPRHKITKRGQNVTFRCDPISEHNRLYWYRQTLGQGPEFLTYFQNEAQLEKSRLLSDRFSAERPKGSFSTLEIQRTEQGDSAMYLCASSPPSGRAPNEQFFGPGTRLTVL.